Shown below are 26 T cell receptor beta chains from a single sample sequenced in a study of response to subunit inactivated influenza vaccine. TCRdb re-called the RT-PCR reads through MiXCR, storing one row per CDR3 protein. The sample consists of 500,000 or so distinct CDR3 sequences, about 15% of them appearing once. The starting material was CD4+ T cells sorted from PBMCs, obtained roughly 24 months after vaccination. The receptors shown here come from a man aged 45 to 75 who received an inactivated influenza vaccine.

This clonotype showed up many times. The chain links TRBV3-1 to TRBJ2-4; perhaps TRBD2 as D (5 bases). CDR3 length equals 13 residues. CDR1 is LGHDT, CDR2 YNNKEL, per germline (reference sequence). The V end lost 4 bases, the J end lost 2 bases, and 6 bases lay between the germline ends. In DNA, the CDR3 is TGTGCCAGCAGCCCCGGGACCAAAAACATTCAGTACTTC. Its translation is CASSPGTKNIQYF. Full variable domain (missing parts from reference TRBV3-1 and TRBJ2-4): DTAVSQTPKYLVTQMGNDKSIKCEQNLGHDTMYWYKQDSKKFLKIMFSYNNKELIINETVPNRFSPKSPDKAHLNLHINSLELGDSAVYFCASSPGTKNIQYFGAGTRLSVL.

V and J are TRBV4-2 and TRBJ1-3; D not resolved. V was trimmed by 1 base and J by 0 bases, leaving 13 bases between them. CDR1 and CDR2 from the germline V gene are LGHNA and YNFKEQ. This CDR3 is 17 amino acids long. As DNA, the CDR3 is TGTGCCAGCAGCCAAGGTGAGGCGCCAAGCTCTGGAAACACCATATATTTT. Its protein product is CASSQGEAPSSGNTIYF.

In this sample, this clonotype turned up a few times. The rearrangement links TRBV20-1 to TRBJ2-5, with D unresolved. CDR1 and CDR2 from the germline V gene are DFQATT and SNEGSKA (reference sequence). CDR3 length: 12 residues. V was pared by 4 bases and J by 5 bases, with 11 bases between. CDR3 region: CSATDQLETQYF. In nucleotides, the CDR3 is TGCAGTGCTACCGATCAACTCGAGACCCAGTACTTC.

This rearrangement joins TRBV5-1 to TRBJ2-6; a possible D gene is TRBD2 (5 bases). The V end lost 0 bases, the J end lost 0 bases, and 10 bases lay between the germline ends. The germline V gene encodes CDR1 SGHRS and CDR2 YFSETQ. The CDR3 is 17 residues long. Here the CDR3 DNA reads TGCGCCAGCAGCTTGGACGGGATTTTCTCTGGGGCCAACGTCCTGACTTTC. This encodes CASSLDGIFSGANVLTF.

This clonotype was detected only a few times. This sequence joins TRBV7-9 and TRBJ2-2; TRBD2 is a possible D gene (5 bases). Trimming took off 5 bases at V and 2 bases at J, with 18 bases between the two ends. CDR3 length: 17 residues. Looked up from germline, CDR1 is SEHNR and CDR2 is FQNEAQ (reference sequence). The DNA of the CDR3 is TGTGCCAGCAGCAAACTCAGATCCGGGAATAACACCGGGGAGCTGTTTTTT. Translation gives CASSKLRSGNNTGELFF.

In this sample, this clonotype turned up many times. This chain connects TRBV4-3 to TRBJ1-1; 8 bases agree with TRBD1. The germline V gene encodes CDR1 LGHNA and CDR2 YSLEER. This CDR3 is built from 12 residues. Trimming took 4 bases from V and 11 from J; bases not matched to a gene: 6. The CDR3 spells CASSRSRGPAFF. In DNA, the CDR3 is TGCGCCAGCAGCCGATCCAGGGGGCCGGCTTTCTTT.

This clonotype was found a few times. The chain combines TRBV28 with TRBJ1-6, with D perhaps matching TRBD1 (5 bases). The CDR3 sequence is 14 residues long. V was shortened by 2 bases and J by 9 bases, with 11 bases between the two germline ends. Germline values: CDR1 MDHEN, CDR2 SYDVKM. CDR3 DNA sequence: TGTGCCAGCAGTTTACAGGGAGTGGGTTCACCCCTCCACTTT. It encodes CASSLQGVGSPLHF.

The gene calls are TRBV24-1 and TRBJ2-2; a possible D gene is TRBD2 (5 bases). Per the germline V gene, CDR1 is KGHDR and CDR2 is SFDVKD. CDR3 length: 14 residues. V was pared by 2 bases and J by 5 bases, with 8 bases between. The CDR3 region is CATSDWERTGELFF. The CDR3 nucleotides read TGTGCCACCAGTGATTGGGAGCGAACCGGGGAGCTGTTTTTT.

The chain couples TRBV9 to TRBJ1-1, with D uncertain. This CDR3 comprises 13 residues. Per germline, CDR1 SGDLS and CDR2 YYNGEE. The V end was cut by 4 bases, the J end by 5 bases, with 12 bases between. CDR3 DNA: TGTGCCAGCAGCCGTACGGGGAAAACTGAAGCTTTCTTT. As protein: CASSRTGKTEAFF.

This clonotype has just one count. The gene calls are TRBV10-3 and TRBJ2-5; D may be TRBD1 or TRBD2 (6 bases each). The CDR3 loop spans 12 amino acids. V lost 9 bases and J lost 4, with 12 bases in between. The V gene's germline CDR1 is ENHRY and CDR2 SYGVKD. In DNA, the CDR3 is TGTGCCATAGGGGGAGCGGGAGAGACCCAGTACTTC. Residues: CAIGGAGETQYF.

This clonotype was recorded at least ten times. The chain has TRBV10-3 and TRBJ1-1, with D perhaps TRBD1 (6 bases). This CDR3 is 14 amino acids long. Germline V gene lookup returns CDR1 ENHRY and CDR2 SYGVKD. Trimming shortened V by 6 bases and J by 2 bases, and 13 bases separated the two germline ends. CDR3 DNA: TGTGCCATCAGGGCGACAGGAGACAACACTGAAGCTTTCTTT. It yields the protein CAIRATGDNTEAFF.

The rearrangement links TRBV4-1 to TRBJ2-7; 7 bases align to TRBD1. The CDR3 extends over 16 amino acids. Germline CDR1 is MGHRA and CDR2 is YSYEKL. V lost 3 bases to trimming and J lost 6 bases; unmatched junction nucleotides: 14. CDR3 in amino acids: CASSQGQPTSVGEQYF. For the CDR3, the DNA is TGCGCCAGCAGCCAGGGACAGCCGACTTCGGTCGGCGAGCAGTACTTC.

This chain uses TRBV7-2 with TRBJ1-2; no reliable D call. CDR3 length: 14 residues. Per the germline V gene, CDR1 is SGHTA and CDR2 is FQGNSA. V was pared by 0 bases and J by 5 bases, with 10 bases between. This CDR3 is CASSLAGNGYGYTF. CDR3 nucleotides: TGTGCCAGCAGCTTAGCAGGGAATGGGTATGGCTACACCTTC.

The CDR3 bases are TGTGCCAGCTCACCACCGGGACTAGCGCATGAGCAGTTCTTC. Residues: CASSPPGLAHEQFF. The chain combines TRBV18 with TRBJ2-1; 10 bases map to TRBD2. Germline V lookup: CDR1 KGHSH, CDR2 LQKENI. Germline trimming cut 0 bases from V and 8 bases from J; bases unmatched to any gene: 1. The CDR3 runs to 14 residues.

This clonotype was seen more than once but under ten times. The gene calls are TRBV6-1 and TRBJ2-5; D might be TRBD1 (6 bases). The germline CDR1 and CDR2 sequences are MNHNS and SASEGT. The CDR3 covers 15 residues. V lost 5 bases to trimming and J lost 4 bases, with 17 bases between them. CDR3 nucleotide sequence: TGTGCCAGCAGTCCTAAGGGGGACCTAGGAGAGACCCAGTACTTC. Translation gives CASSPKGDLGETQYF.

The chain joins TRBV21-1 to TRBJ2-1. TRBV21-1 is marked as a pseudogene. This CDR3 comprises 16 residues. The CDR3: CASSKAQEVSYNEQFF. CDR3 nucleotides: TGTGCCAGCAGCAAAGCTCAGGAAGTTTCCTACAATGAGCAGTTCTTC.

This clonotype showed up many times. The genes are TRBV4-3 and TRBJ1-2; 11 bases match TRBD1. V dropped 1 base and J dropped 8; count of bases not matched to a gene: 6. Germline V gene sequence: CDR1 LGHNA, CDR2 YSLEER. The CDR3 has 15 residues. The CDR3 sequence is CASSQGTGGIEGYTF. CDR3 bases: TGCGCCAGCAGCCAAGGGACAGGGGGCATCGAGGGCTACACCTTC.

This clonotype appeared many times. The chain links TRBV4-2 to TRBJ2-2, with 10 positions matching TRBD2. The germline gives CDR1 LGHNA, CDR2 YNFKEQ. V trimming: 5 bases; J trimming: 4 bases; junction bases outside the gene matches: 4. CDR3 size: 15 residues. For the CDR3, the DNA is TGTGCCAGCAGCGCGGGACTAGCGAGCACCGGGGAGCTGTTTTTT. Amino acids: CASSAGLASTGELFF.

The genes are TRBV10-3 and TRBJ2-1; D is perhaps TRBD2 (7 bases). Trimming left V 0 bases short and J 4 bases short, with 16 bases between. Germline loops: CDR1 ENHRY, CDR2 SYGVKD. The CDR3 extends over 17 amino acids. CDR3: CAISESVRGASYNEQFF. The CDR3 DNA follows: TGTGCCATCAGTGAGTCCGTCCGGGGGGCCTCTTACAATGAGCAGTTCTTC.

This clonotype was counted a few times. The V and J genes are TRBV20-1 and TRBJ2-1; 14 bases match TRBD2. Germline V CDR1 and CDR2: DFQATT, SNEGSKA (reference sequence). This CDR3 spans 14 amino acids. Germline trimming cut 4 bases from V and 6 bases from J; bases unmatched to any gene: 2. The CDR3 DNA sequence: TGCAGTGCTATGACTAGCGGGAGGGTCAATGAGCAGTTCTTC. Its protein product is CSAMTSGRVNEQFF.

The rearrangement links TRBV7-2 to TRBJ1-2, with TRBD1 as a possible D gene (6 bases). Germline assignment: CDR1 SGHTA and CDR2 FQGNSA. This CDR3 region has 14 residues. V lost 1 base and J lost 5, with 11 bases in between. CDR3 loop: CASSLDGGGYGYTF. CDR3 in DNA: TGTGCCAGCAGCTTAGACGGGGGCGGGTATGGCTACACCTTC.

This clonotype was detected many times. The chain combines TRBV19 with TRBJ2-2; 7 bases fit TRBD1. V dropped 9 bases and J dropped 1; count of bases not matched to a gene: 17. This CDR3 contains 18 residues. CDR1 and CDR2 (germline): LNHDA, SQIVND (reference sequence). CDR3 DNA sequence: TGTGCCAGCCGGTCAACCTGGGACAGAGGTATGAACACCGGGGAGCTGTTTTTT. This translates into CASRSTWDRGMNTGELFF. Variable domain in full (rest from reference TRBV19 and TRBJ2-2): DGGITQSPKYLFRKEGQNVTLSCEQNLNHDAMYWYRQDPGQGLRLIYYSQIVNDFQKGDIAEGYSVSREKKESFPLTVTSAQKNPTAFYLCASRSTWDRGMNTGELFFGEGSRLTVL.

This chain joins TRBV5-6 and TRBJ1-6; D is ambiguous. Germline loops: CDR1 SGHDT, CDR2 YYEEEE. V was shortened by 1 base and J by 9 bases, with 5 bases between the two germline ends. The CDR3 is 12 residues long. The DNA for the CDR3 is TGTGCCAGCAGCTTGCCCGGTTCACCCCTCCACTTT. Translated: CASSLPGSPLHF.

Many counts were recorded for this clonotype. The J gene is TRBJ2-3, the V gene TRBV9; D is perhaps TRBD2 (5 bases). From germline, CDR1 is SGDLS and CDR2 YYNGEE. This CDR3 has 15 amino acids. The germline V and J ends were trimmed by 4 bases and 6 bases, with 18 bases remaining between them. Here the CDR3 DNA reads TGTGCCAGCAGCCCCGGACTGATCCACGTGGATACGCAGTATTTT. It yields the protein CASSPGLIHVDTQYF.

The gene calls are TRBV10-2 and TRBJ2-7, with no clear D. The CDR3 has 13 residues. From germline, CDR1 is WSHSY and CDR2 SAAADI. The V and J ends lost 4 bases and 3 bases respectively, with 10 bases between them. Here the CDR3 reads CASSAHRGYEQYF. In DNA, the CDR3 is TGCGCCAGCAGTGCCCACCGCGGCTACGAGCAGTACTTC.

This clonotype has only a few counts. The CDR3 bases are TGTGCCAGCAGTTTTCTATTAGGGTTTCAAGATACGCAGTATTTT. Encoded protein: CASSFLLGFQDTQYF. The gene calls are TRBV27 and TRBJ2-3; D is unclear. Germline lookup yields CDR1 MNHEY and CDR2 SMNVEV (reference sequence). CDR3 length: 15 amino acids. The V gene lost 3 bases and the J gene lost 5 bases, with 15 bases spanning the gap.